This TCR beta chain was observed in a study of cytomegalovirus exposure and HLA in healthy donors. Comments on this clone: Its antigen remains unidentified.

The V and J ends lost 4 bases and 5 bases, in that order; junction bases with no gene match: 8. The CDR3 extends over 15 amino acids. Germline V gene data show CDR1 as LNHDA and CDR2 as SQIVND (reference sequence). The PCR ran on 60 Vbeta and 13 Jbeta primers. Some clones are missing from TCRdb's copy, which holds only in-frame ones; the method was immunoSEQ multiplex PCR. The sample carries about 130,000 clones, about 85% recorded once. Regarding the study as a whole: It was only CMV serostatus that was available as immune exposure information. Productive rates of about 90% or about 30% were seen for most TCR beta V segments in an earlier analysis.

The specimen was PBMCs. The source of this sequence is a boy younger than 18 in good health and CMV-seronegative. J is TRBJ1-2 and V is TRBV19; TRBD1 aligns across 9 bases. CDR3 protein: CASSRIQGQGYGYTF. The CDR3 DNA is TGTGCCAGTAGTAGGATCCAGGGACAGGGATATGGCTACACCTTC. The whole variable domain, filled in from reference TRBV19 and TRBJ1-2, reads DGGITQSPKYLFRKEGQNVTLSCEQNLNHDAMYWYRQDPGQGLRLIYYSQIVNDFQKGDIAEGYSVSREKKESFPLTVTSAQKNPTAFYLCASSRIQGQGYGYTFGSGTRLTVV.